The T cell receptor (beta chain) described here comes from a study of T cells in Graves' hyperthyroidism and ophthalmopathy. On the study more broadly: Peripheral blood was secured at the point of initial diagnosis, before any treatment. The study, taken as a whole, reports: In the blood, most expanded thyroid clonotypes above 0.001 appeared as well. The model's output predicted ophthalmopathy at a median of roughly 6 months prior to onset.

The table lists this clonotype with a few counts. What it recognizes is unknown. Diagnoses rested on clinical symptoms, serum thyroxine and TRAb, thyroid ultrasound and orbital computed tomography. Amplification of TCR beta CDR3 regions was performed using RNA transcripts as template. HTBI primers were used for first-round RT-PCR of the TCR CDR3. TCRdb passed the multiplex PCR reads through MiXCR, listing each CDR3 protein once. Of around 520,000 distinct CDR3 sequences in the sample, approximately 25% were seen once. This TCR was recovered from a woman aged 25-40 years with Graves' ophthalmopathy. Sequenced input: blood.

The CDR3 region is CASRRQGAHSYEQYF. The CDR3 DNA follows: TGTGCCAGCCGAAGACAGGGGGCCCATTCCTACGAGCAGTACTTC. The V call is TRBV6-1, the J call TRBJ2-7, with TRBD1 identical over 10 bases. Germline V gene sequence: CDR1 MNHNS, CDR2 SASEGT. V shed 8 bases, J shed 1 base, and the junction held 8 bases outside the gene matches. CDR3 size: 15 residues.